This T cell receptor beta chain was captured in a study of T-cell reconstitution after alpha-beta-depleted transplantation in children. TCRbeta library construction was performed incorporating unique molecular identifiers. One entry per CDR3 protein, called by TCRdb with MiXCR from the PCR reads. The sample carries almost 600,000 distinct CDR3 sequences, roughly 27% recorded once. Study-wide findings and caveats: Several hundred expanded graft clones reportedly gave rise to the alpha-beta T cells present about two months after transplant. T-cell counts and diversity were attributed mostly to newly produced T cells one year after transplant. Several patients had high TCRbeta diversity at day 60; it came from surviving recipient T cells and thymic progenitors.

This CDR3 has 13 amino acids. Germline-derived CDR1 and CDR2 are LNHNV and YYDKDF (reference sequence). V lost 4 bases, J lost 5 bases, and 2 bases stayed unmatched. Details on this clonotype: Antigen specificity is unknown.

The sequence came from a boy younger than two with Wiskott-Aldrich syndrome, due to receive a stem cell transplant. The starting material was PBMCs, obtained before TCRalphabeta/CD19-depleted stem cell transplant. V gene TRBV15 combines with J gene TRBJ2-1; the match to TRBD2 covers 7 bases. CDR3 sequence: CATSKGLNNEQFF. The CDR3 coding sequence is TGTGCCACCAGCAAGGGACTAAACAATGAGCAGTTCTTC.